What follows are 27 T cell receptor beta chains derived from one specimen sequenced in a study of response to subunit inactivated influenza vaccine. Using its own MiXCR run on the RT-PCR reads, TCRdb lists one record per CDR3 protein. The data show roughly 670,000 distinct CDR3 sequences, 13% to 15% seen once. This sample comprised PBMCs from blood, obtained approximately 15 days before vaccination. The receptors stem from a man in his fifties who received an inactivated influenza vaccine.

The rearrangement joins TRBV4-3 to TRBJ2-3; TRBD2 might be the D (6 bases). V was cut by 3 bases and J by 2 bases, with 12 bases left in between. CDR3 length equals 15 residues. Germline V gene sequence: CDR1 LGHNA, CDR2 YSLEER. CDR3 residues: CASSHIGGNTDTQYF. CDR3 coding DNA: TGCGCCAGCAGCCATATAGGAGGGAACACAGATACGCAGTATTTT.

The CDR3 nucleotides read TGCAGTGCTAGCCCGACAGGAACAAACTACGAGCAGTACTTC. This gives the protein CSASPTGTNYEQYF. The chain uses TRBV20-1 and TRBJ2-7; D is perhaps TRBD1 (6 bases). This CDR3 is 14 amino acids long. Germline CDR1 reads DFQATT; CDR2 reads SNEGSKA (reference sequence). Trimming took off 3 bases at V and 3 bases at J, with 15 bases between the two ends.

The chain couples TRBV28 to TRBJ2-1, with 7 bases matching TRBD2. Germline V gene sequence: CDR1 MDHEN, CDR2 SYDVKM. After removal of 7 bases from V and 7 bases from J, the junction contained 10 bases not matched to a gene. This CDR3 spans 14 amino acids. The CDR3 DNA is TGTGCCAGCAAACCTTCGGGAGGATGGAATGAGCAGTTCTTC. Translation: CASKPSGGWNEQFF. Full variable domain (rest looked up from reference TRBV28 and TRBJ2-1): DVKVTQSSRYLVKRTGEKVFLECVQDMDHENMFWYRQDPGLGLRLIYFSYDVKMKEKGDIPEGYSVSREKKERFSLILESASTNQTSMYLCASKPSGGWNEQFFGPGTRLTVL.

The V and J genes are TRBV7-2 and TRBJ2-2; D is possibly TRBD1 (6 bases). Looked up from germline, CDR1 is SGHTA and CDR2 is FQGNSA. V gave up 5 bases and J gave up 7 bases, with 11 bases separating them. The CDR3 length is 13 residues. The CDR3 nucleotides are TGTGCCAGCAGCCGACAGGAAGGCGGGGAGCTGTTTTTT. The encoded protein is CASSRQEGGELFF. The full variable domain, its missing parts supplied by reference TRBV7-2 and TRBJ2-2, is GAGVSQSPSNKVTEKGKDVELRCDPISGHTALYWYRQSLGQGLEFLIYFQGNSAPDKSGLPSDRFSAERTGGSVSTLTIQRTQQEDSAVYLCASSRQEGGELFFGEGSRLTVL.

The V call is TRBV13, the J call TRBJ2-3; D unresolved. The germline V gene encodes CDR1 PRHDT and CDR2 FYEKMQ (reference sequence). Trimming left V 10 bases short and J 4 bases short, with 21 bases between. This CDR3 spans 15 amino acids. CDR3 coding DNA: TGTGCCATGGGCCCCTACCTCCTCAGCTCAGATACGCAGTATTTT. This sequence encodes CAMGPYLLSSDTQYF.

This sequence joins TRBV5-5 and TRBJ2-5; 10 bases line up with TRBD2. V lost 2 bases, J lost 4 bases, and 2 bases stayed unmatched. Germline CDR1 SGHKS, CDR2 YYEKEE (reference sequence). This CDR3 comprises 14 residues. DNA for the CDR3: TGTGCCAGCAGCTTCCTAGCGGGAGTAGAGACCCAGTACTTC. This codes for CASSFLAGVETQYF. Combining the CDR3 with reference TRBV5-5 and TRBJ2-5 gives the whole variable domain DAGVTQSPTHLIKTRGQQVTLRCSPISGHKSVSWYQQVLGQGPQFIFQYYEKEERGRGNFPDRFSARQFPNYSSELNVNALLLGDSALYLCASSFLAGVETQYFGPGTRLLVL.

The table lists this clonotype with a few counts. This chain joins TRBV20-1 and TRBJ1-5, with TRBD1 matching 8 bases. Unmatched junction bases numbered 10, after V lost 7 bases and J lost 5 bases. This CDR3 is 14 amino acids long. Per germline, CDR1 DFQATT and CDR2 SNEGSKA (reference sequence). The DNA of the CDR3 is TGCAGTGTTACTCCCCCAGGGGGCCATCAGCCCCAGCATTTT. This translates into CSVTPPGGHQPQHF.

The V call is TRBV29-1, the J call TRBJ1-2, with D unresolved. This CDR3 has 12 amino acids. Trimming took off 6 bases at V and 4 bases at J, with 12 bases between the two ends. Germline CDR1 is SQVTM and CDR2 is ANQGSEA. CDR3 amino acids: CSVYDGSYGYTF. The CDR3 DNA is TGCAGCGTCTATGACGGATCCTATGGCTACACCTTC.

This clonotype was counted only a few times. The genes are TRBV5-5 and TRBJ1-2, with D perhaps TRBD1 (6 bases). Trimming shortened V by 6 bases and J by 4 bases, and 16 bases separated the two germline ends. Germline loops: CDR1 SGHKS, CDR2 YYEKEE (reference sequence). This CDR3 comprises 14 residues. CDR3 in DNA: TGTGCCAGCACCTTCCCAGGGGAAGGCTATGGCTACACCTTC. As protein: CASTFPGEGYGYTF.

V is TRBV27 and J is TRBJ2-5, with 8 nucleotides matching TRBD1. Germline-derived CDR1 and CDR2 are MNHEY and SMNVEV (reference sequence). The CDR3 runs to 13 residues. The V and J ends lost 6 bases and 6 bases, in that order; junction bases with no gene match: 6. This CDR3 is CASSRQGQQTQYF. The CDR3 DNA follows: TGTGCCAGCAGCCGACAGGGGCAGCAGACCCAGTACTTC.

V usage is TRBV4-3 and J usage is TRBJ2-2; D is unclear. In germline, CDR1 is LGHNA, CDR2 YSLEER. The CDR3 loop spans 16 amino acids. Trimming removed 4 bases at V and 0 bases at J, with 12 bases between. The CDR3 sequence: CASSRDIAPNTGELFF. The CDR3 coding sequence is TGCGCCAGCAGCCGGGATATAGCCCCGAACACCGGGGAGCTGTTTTTT.

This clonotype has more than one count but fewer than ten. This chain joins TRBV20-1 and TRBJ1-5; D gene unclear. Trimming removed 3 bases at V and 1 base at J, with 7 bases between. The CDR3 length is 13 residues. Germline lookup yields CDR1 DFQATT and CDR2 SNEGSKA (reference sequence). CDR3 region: CSASESSNQPQHF. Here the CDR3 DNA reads TGCAGTGCTAGTGAATCGAGCAATCAGCCCCAGCATTTT.

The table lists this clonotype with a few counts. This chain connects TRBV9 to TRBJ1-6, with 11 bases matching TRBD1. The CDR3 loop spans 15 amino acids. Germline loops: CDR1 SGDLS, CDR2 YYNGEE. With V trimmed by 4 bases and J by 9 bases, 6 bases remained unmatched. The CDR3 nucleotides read TGTGCCAGCAGCAAGGGACAGGGGGATCTTTCACCCCTCCACTTT. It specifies CASSKGQGDLSPLHF.

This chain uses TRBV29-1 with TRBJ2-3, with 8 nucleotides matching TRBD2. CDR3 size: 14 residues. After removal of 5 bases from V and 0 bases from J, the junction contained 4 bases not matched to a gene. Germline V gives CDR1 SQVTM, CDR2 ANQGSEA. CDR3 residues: CSVLAGASTDTQYF. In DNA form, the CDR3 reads TGCAGCGTTCTAGCGGGTGCTAGCACAGATACGCAGTATTTT.

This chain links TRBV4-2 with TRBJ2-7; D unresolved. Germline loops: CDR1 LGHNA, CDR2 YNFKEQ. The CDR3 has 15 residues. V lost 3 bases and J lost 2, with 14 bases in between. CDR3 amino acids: CASSQETVGPYEQYF. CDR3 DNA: TGTGCCAGCAGCCAGGAAACAGTGGGCCCCTACGAGCAGTACTTC.

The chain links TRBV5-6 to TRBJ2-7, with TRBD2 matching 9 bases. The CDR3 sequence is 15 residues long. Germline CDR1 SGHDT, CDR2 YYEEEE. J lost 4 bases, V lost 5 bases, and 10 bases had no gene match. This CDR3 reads CASSYGGRGGYEQYF. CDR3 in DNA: TGTGCCAGCAGTTATGGCGGGAGGGGCGGATACGAGCAGTACTTC. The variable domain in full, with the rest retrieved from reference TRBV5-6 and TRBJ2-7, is DAGVTQSPTHLIKTRGQQVTLRCSPKSGHDTVSWYQQALGQGPQFIFQYYEEEERQRGNFPDRFSGHQFPNYSSELNVNALLLGDSALYLCASSYGGRGGYEQYFGPGTRLTVT.

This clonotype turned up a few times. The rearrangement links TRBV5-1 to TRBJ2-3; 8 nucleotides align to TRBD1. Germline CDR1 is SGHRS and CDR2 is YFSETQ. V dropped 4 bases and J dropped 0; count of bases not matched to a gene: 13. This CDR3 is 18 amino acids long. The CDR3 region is CASSIGGVTGASTDTQYF. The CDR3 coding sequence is TGCGCCAGCAGCATCGGAGGAGTGACAGGGGCCAGCACAGATACGCAGTATTTT.

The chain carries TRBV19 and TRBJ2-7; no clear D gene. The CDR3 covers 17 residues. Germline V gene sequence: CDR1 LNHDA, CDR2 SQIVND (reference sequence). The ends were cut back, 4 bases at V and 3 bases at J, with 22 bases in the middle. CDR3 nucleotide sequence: TGTGCCAGTAGTAAGACCAGTATTGTGTCTCCCTTCTACGAGCAGTACTTC. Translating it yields CASSKTSIVSPFYEQYF.

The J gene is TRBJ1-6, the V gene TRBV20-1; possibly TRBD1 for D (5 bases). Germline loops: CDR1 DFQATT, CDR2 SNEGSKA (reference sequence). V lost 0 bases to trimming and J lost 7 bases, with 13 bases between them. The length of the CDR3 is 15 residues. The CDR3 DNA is TGCAGTGCTAGAGATCTGCAGGGTGGCAATTCACCCCTCCACTTT. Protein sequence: CSARDLQGGNSPLHF.

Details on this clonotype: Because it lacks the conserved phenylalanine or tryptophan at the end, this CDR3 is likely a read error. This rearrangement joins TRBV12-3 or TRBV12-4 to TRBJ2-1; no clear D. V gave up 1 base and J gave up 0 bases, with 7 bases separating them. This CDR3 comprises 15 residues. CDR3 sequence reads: CASSLEASSYNEQFY. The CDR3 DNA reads TGTGCCAGCAGTTTAGAGGCCTCCTCCTACAATGAGCAGTTCTAC.

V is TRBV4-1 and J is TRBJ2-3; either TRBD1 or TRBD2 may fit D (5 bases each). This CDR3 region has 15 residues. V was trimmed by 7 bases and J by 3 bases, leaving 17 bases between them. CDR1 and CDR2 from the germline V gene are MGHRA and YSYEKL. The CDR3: CASTPTGDGTDTQYF. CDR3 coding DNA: TGCGCCAGCACTCCGACCGGGGACGGGACAGATACGCAGTATTTT.

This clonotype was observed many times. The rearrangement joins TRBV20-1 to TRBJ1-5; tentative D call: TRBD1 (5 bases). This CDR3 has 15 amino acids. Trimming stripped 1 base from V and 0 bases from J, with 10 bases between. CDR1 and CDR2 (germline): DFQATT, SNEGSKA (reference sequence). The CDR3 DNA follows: TGCAGTGCTAGAGGGGGGACCCTTAGCAATCAGCCCCAGCATTTT. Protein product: CSARGGTLSNQPQHF.

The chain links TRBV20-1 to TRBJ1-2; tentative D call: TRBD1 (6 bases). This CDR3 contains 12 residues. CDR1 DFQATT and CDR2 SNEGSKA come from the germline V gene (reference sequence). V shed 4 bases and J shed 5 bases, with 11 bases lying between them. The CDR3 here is CSATGVGYGYTF. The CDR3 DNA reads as TGCAGTGCTACAGGGGTTGGGTATGGCTACACCTTC.

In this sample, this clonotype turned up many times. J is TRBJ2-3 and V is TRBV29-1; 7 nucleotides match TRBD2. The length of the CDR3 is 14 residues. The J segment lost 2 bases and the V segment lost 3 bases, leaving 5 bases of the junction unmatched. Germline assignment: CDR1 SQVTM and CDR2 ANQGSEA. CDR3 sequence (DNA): TGCAGCGTTGATTCCGGGAGGCTCACAGATACGCAGTATTTT. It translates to CSVDSGRLTDTQYF.

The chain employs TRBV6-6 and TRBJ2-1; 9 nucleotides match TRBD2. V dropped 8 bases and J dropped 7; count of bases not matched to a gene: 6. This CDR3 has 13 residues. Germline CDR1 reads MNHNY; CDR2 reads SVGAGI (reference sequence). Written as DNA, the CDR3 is TGTGCCAGCTGGGCTAGCGGGGCGAATGAGCAGTTCTTC. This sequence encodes CASWASGANEQFF.

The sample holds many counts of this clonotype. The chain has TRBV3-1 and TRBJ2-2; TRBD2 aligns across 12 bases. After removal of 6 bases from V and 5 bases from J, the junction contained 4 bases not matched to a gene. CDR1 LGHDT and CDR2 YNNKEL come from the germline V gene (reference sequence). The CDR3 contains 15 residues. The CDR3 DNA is TGTGCCAGCAGGCTGACTAGCGGGGGTACCGGGGAGCTGTTTTTT. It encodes CASRLTSGGTGELFF. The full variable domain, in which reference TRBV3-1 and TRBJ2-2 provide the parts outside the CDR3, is DTAVSQTPKYLVTQMGNDKSIKCEQNLGHDTMYWYKQDSKKFLKIMFSYNNKELIINETVPNRFSPKSPDKAHLNLHINSLELGDSAVYFCASRLTSGGTGELFFGEGSRLTVL.

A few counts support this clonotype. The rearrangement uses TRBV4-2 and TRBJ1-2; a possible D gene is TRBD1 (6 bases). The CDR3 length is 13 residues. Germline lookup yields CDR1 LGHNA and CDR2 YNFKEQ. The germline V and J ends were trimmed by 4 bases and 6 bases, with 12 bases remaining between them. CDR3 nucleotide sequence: TGTGCCAGCAGCCCAGGGGTACGTGATGGCTACACCTTC. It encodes CASSPGVRDGYTF.